This is a list of T cell receptor beta chains from one sample in a study of identical twins. In TCRdb, the 5' RACE reads were re-called with MiXCR into one record per CDR3 protein. The data show 420,000 or so distinct CDR3 sequences, around a sixth seen once. Sequencing was performed on naive T cells sorted from blood. The origin of the receptors is a man aged 50 to 59 in good health. Both conserved end residues are part of each CDR3. Each record gives: J gene, V gene, D gene, clone size, CDR3 protein, CDR3 DNA. D genes are given only for firm matches. Size tells how often a clone was seen (once, few, many) or the class of an expanded clone, and some rows leave it out.

j_call: TRBJ2-1
v_call: TRBV5-1
d_call: TRBD1
clone_size: NA
cdr3_aa: CASSLSDRGNEQFF
cdr3_nt: TGCGCCAGCAGCCTCTCAGACAGGGGCAATGAGCAGTTCTTC

j_call: TRBJ1-1
v_call: TRBV5-1
d_call: TRBD1
clone_size: few
cdr3_aa: CASSGGDRVRTEAFF
cdr3_nt: TGCGCCAGCAGCGGGGGGGACAGGGTAAGGACTGAAGCTTTCTTT

j_call: TRBJ2-7
v_call: TRBV15
d_call: NA
clone_size: NA
cdr3_aa: CATSRDLLVAYEQYF
cdr3_nt: TGTGCCACCAGCAGAGATCTCCTAGTTGCCTACGAGCAGTACTTC

j_call: TRBJ1-2
v_call: TRBV7-9
d_call: NA
clone_size: many
cdr3_aa: CASRGSAYGYTF
cdr3_nt: TGTGCCAGCAGAGGTTCGGCCTATGGCTACACCTTC

j_call: TRBJ2-1
v_call: TRBV7-9
d_call: NA
clone_size: NA
cdr3_aa: CASSLRQGAYNEQFF
cdr3_nt: TGTGCCAGCAGCTTGCGGCAGGGAGCATACAATGAGCAGTTCTTC

j_call: TRBJ2-1
v_call: TRBV20-1
d_call: TRBD2
clone_size: NA
cdr3_aa: CSARGGGGSYNEQFF
cdr3_nt: TGCAGTGCTAGAGGGGGCGGGGGGTCCTACAATGAGCAGTTCTTC

j_call: TRBJ2-7
v_call: TRBV5-1
d_call: TRBD2
clone_size: NA
cdr3_aa: CASSLDVLRTSGSRISYEQYF
cdr3_nt: TGCGCCAGCAGCTTGGATGTTCTCCGGACTAGCGGGAGTAGGATCTCCTACGAGCAGTACTTC

j_call: TRBJ2-4
v_call: TRBV10-3
d_call: TRBD2
clone_size: few
cdr3_aa: CAIGVTLAGPLGKNIQYF
cdr3_nt: TGTGCCATCGGAGTCACGCTAGCGGGGCCCCTAGGCAAAAACATTCAGTACTTC

j_call: TRBJ1-4
v_call: TRBV5-1
d_call: NA
clone_size: NA
cdr3_aa: CASSSDSFTNEKLFF
cdr3_nt: TGCGCCAGCAGCTCGGACAGCTTCACTAATGAAAAACTGTTTTTT

j_call: TRBJ2-1
v_call: TRBV7-2
d_call: NA
clone_size: many
cdr3_aa: CASSLVFTNSYNEQFF
cdr3_nt: TGTGCCAGCAGCTTAGTTTTCACCAACTCCTACAATGAGCAGTTCTTC